This T cell receptor (beta chain) comes out of a study of cytomegalovirus exposure and HLA in healthy donors. Broader study findings: Most TCR sequences were rare, but some public TCRs occurred in many donors.

As concerns this clone: Its cognate antigen is unknown.

Germline V CDR1 and CDR2: GTSNPN, SVGIG (reference sequence). Germline trimming cut 4 bases from V and 6 bases from J; bases unmatched to any gene: 10. The CDR3 covers 15 residues. PCR primers comprised 60 Vbeta and 13 Jbeta primers. Libraries were prepared by immunoSEQ multiplex PCR; TCRdb keeps only in-frame clonotypes and omits some of them. The sample shows about 160,000 clones, approximately 84% of them seen only once. The clonotype was recovered from a young man in good health and CMV-seropositive. The gene calls are TRBV30 and TRBJ2-3; the match to TRBD2 covers 10 bases. Sequencing was performed on PBMCs. CDR3 sequence: CAWTATSGVKDTQYF. The CDR3 bases are TGTGCCTGGACTGCTACTAGCGGGGTAAAGGATACGCAGTATTTT.